These 4 T cell receptor beta chains were all obtained from the same sample, sequenced in a study of cytomegalovirus exposure and HLA in healthy donors. With 60 Vbeta and 13 Jbeta primers, the PCR was carried out. Using immunoSEQ multiplex PCR, the repertoire was profiled, and TCRdb retains in-frame clones only, with some absent. The repertoire has 200,000 to 250,000 clones, about 81% of them found once; the top ten carry less than 3.5%. The sample was PBMCs. These receptors originate from a woman aged 40 to 50 in good health and CMV-seronegative.

There are a few counts of this clone. This chain connects TRBV7-2 to TRBJ2-7; D is possibly TRBD2 (5 bases). Looked up from germline, CDR1 is SGHTA and CDR2 is FQGNSA. The length of the CDR3 is 12 residues. The ends were cut back, 3 bases at V and 6 bases at J, with 9 bases in the middle. This CDR3 reads CASSFRSGEQYF. The DNA of the CDR3 is TGTGCCAGCAGCTTCAGAAGCGGCGAGCAGTACTTC.

This clone was seen just once. The J gene is TRBJ2-1, the V gene TRBV4-1, with D possibly being TRBD2 (5 bases). The V end was cut by 4 bases, the J end by 2 bases, with 15 bases between. Per the germline V gene, CDR1 is MGHRA and CDR2 is YSYEKL. The CDR3 loop spans 16 amino acids. CDR3 nucleotides: TGCGCCAGCAGCCGAGGGCCGGCGTACGCCTACAATGAGCAGTTCTTC. This codes for CASSRGPAYAYNEQFF.

This clone was detected a few times. V is TRBV7-9 and J is TRBJ2-7; D perhaps matches TRBD1 (6 bases). This CDR3 comprises 14 residues. CDR1 and CDR2 (germline): SEHNR, FQNEAQ (reference sequence). The V end was cut by 2 bases, the J end by 1 base, with 9 bases between. The CDR3 nucleotides are TGTGCCAGCAGCTTAACAGGGATTTCCTACGAGCAGTACTTC. Translation: CASSLTGISYEQYF.

This clone has just one count. The J gene is TRBJ2-7, the V gene TRBV5-4; D gene ambiguous. V lost 3 bases and J lost 3, with 10 bases in between. Germline CDR1 is SGHNT and CDR2 is YYREEE (reference sequence). The CDR3 loop spans 13 amino acids. In nucleotides, the CDR3 is TGTGCCAGCAGCTCTGGCAGAAGCTACGAGCAGTACTTC. Translation: CASSSGRSYEQYF.